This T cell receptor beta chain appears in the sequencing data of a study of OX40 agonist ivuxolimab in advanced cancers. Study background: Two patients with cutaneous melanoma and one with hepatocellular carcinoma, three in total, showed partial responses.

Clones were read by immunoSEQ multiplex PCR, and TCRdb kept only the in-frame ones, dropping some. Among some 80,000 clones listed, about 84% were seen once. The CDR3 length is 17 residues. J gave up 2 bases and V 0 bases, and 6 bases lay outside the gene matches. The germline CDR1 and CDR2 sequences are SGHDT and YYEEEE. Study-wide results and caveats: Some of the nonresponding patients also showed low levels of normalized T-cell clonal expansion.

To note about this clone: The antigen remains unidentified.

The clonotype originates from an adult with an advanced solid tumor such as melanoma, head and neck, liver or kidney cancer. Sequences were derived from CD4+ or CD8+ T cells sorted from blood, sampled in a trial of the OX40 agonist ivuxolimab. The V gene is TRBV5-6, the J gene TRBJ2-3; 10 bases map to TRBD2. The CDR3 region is CASSLDKGLAFTDTQYF. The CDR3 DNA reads TGTGCCAGCAGCTTGGATAAGGGACTAGCGTTCACAGATACGCAGTATTTT.